This TCR beta chain is drawn from a study of T-cell reconstitution after alpha-beta-depleted transplantation in children. This clonotype was seen ten or more times. In germline, CDR1 is SQVTM, CDR2 ANQGSEA. The CDR3 runs to 15 residues. V lost 7 bases and J lost 1; bases outside the gene matches: 11. The TCRbeta library was prepared with unique molecular identifiers. MiXCR, run by TCRdb on the PCR reads, gives a single entry per CDR3 protein. This table holds some 200,000 distinct CDR3 sequences, 13% to 15% found once. The sequence derives from a human donor who donated a stem cell graft to a child with acute lymphoblastic leukemia. The chain uses TRBV29-1 and TRBJ1-1; 8 bases agree with TRBD1. Source: PBMCs from the stem cell graft donor, taken from the stem cell graft. The CDR3 sequence: CSGQRRTGPNTEAFF. CDR3 in DNA: TGCAGCGGCCAACGTCGGACAGGGCCGAACACTGAAGCTTTCTTT.